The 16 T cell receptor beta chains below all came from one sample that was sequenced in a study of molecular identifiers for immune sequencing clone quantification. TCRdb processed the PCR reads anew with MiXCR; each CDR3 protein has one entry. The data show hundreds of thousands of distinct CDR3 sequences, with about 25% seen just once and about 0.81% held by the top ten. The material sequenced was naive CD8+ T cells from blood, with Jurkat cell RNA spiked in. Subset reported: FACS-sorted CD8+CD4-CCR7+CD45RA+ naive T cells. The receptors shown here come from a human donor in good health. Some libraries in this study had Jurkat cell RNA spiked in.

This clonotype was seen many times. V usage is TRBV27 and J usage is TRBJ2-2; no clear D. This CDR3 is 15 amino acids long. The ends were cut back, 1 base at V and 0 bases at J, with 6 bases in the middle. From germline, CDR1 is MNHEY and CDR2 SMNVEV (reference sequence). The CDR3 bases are TGTGCCAGCAGTTTATACTACGCGAACACCGGGGAGCTGTTTTTT. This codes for CASSLYYANTGELFF.

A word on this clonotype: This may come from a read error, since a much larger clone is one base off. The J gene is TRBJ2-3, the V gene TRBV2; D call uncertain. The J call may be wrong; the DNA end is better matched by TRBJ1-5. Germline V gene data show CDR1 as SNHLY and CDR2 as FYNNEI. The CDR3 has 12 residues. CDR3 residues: CASRDEPDTQHF. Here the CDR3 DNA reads TGTGCCAGCAGGGACGAACCAGATACGCAGCATTTT.

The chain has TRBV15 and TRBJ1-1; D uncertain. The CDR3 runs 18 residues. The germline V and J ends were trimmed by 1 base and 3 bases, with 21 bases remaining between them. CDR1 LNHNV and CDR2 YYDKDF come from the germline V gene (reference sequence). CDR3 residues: CATSRAVRYVREDTEAFF. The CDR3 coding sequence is TGTGCCACCAGCAGAGCTGTACGCTACGTCCGGGAAGACACTGAAGCTTTCTTT.

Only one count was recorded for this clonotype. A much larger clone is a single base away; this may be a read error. Here the CDR3 reads CSVFLQGQPNYGYTF. CDR3 bases: TGCAGCGTGTTCCTCCAGGGACAACCTAACTATGGCTACACCTTC. The chain joins TRBV29-1 to TRBJ1-2; D is possibly TRBD1 (6 bases). The CDR3 sequence is 15 residues long. Trimming stripped 6 bases from V and 0 bases from J, with 17 bases between. Per the germline V gene, CDR1 is SQVTM and CDR2 is ANQGSEA.

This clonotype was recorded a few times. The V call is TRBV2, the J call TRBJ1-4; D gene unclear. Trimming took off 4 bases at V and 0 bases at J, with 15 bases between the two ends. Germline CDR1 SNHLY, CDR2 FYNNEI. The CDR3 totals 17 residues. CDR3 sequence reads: CASSGEESRPTNEKLFF. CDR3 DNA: TGTGCCAGCAGTGGGGAGGAGTCTAGACCAACTAATGAAAAACTGTTTTTT.

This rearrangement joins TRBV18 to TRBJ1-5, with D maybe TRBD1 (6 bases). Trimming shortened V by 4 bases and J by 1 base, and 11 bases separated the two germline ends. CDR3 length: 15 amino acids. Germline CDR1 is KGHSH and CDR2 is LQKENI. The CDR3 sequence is CASSQGHSSNQPQHF. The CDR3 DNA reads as TGTGCCAGCTCACAGGGACACAGCAGCAATCAGCCCCAGCATTTT.

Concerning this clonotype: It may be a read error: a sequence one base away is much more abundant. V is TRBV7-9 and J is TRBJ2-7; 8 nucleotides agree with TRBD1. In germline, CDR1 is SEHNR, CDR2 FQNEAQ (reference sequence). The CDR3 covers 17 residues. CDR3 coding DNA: TGTTCCAGCAGCTTAGGCAGGGGGCTGGCGGAGGCCTACGAGCAGTACTTC. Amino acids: CSSSLGRGLAEAYEQYF.

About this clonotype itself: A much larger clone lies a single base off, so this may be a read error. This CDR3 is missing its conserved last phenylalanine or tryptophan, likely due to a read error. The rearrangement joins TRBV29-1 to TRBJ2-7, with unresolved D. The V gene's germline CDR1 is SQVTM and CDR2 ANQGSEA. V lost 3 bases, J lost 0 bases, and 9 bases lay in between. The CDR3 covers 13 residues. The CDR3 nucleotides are TGCAGCGTTGAGTTCCAAGACTCCTACGAGCAGTACTAC. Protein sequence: CSVEFQDSYEQYY.

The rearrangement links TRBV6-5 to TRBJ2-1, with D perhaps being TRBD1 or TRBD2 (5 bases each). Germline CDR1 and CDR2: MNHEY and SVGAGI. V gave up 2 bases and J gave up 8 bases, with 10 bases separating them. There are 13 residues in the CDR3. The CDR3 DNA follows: TGTGCCAGCAGTTACGGGGGAGTTGATGAGCAGTTCTTC. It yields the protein CASSYGGVDEQFF.

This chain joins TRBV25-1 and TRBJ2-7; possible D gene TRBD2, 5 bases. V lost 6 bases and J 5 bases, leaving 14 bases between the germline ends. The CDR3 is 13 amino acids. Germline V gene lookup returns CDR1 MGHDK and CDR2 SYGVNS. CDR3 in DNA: TGTGCCAGCAGCCAGGAGGCAGTCCACGAGCAGTACTTC. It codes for CASSQEAVHEQYF.

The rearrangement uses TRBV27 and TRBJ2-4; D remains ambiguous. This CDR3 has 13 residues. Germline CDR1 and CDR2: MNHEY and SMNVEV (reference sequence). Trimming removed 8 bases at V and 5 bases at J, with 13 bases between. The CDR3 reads CASRSNAENIQYF. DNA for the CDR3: TGTGCCAGCCGATCTAATGCGGAAAACATTCAGTACTTC.

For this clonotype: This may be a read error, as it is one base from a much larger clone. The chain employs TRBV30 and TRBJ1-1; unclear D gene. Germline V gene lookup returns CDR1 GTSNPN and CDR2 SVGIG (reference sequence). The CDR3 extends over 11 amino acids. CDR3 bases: TGTGCCTGGAGACTTCAGACTGAAGCTCTCTTT. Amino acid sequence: CAWRLQTEALF.

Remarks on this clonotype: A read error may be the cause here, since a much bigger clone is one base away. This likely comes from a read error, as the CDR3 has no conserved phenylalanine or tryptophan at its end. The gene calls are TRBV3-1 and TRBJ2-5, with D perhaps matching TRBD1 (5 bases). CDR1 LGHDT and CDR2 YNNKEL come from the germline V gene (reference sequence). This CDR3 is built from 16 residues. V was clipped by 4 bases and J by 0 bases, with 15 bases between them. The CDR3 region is CASSPPGAQYQETQYS. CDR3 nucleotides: TGTGCCAGCAGCCCGCCTGGGGCTCAATACCAAGAGACCCAGTACTCC.

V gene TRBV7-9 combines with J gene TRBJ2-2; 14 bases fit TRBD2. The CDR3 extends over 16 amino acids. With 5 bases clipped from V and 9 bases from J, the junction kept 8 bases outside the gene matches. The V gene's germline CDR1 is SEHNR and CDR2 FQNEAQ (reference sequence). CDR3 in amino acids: CASSPRLAGGPWELFF. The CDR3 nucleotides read TGTGCCAGCAGCCCCCGACTAGCGGGAGGGCCCTGGGAGCTGTTTTTT.

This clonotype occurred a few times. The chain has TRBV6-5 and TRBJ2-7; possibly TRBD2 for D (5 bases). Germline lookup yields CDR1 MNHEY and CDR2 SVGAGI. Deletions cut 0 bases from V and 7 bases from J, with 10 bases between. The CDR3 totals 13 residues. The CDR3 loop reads CASSYSERREQYF. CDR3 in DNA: TGTGCCAGCAGTTACTCGGAGCGGAGGGAGCAGTACTTC.

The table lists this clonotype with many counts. In nucleotides, the CDR3 is TGTGCCATCAGTGAGCCGCCCGGGACAGGTGAAGATACGCAGTATTTT. This sequence encodes CAISEPPGTGEDTQYF. J is TRBJ2-3 and V is TRBV10-3; 8 bases align to TRBD1. Unmatched junction bases numbered 9, after V lost 2 bases and J lost 5 bases. The CDR3 runs to 16 residues. Germline CDR1 is ENHRY and CDR2 is SYGVKD.